The next 21 T cell receptor beta chains were all read from a single sample in a study of neoadjuvant anti-PD-1 for oral cavity cancer. Indicated time point: after neoadjuvant nivolumab, at surgical resection. The table came from immunoSEQ multiplex PCR; TCRdb's copy has only in-frame clones and leaves some out. The sample shows roughly 68,000 clones, less than 90% of them seen only once. Sequences were derived from PBMCs, sampled after nivolumab (anti-PD-1) treatment. Receptor source: a person aged 40 to 85 with oral cavity squamous cell carcinoma.

This clone is a singleton in its sample. The chain has TRBV6-5 and TRBJ2-7, with 7 bases fitting TRBD2. The V gene end was trimmed by 4 bases and the J gene end by 6 bases; junction bases not matched to a gene: 12. Germline values: CDR1 MNHEY, CDR2 SVGAGI. CDR3 length: 15 residues. The CDR3 region has the DNA TGTGCCAGCAGTTCGAACTCCGGACTAGTTCGCGAGCAGTACTTC. It encodes CASSSNSGLVREQYF.

The V call is TRBV9, the J call TRBJ2-5; possible D gene TRBD2, 6 bases. From germline, CDR1 is SGDLS and CDR2 YYNGEE. The germline V and J ends were trimmed by 4 bases and 0 bases, with 16 bases remaining between them. This CDR3 is 16 amino acids long. In DNA, the CDR3 is TGTGCCAGCAGCCCCCCGGGGACTTCGTACCAAGAGACCCAGTACTTC. Protein product: CASSPPGTSYQETQYF.

The rearrangement links TRBV4-1 to TRBJ2-7; TRBD2 matches 9 bases. V lost 4 bases, J lost 3 bases, and 7 bases stayed unmatched. The germline V gene encodes CDR1 MGHRA and CDR2 YSYEKL. The CDR3 runs 15 residues. The CDR3: CASSLLAGISYEQYF. As DNA, the CDR3 is TGCGCCAGCAGCCTCCTAGCGGGGATCAGCTACGAGCAGTACTTC.

V usage is TRBV30 and J usage is TRBJ1-2, with 9 nucleotides matching TRBD1. The junction had 16 bases not matched to a gene; V was cut back by 7 bases and J by 10 bases. This CDR3 spans 14 amino acids. Germline V gives CDR1 GTSNPN, CDR2 SVGIG (reference sequence). This CDR3 is CASAFKTGGSDYTF. Written as DNA, the CDR3 is TGTGCCTCAGCCTTTAAGACAGGGGGGAGCGACTACACCTTC.

The J gene is TRBJ2-7, the V gene TRBV27, with TRBD1 identical over 8 bases. Germline V CDR1 and CDR2: MNHEY, SMNVEV (reference sequence). The CDR3 runs to 16 residues. J gave up 2 bases and V 6 bases, and 12 bases lay outside the gene matches. The CDR3 region is CASRYASGQDAYEQYF. The DNA for the CDR3 is TGTGCCAGCAGATACGCCTCGGGACAGGATGCCTACGAGCAGTACTTC.

The chain recombines TRBV6-1 with TRBJ1-1, with TRBD1 as a possible D gene (5 bases). Germline lookup yields CDR1 MNHNS and CDR2 SASEGT. This CDR3 comprises 14 residues. Deletions cut 0 bases from V and 6 bases from J, with 11 bases between. CDR3 sequence reads: CASSEAGGWAEAFF. CDR3 sequence (DNA): TGTGCCAGCAGTGAAGCGGGGGGGTGGGCTGAAGCTTTCTTT.

J is TRBJ2-1 and V is TRBV5-4; 8 nucleotides match TRBD2. V shed 3 bases, J shed 5 bases, and the junction held 13 bases outside the gene matches. Germline CDR1 SGHNT, CDR2 YYREEE (reference sequence). The CDR3 totals 17 residues. The CDR3 nucleotides are TGTGCCAGCAGCTCCCGAGGTTTGGCGGGGGGCAACAATGAGCAGTTCTTC. It translates to CASSSRGLAGGNNEQFF.

The chain has TRBV5-5 and TRBJ2-7; tentatively, D is TRBD2 (6 bases). This CDR3 spans 16 amino acids. Germline CDR1 SGHKS, CDR2 YYEKEE (reference sequence). Trimming removed 4 bases from V and 2 bases from J, with 19 bases in between. The CDR3 sequence: CASSQMARDQAYEQYF. The CDR3 DNA follows: TGTGCCAGCAGCCAAATGGCGCGGGACCAAGCCTACGAGCAGTACTTC.

This chain links TRBV30 with TRBJ2-3, with 10 nucleotides matching TRBD2. V gave up 5 bases and J gave up 4 bases; unmatched junction bases: 3. The CDR3 sequence is 13 residues long. Germline CDR1 and CDR2: GTSNPN and SVGIG (reference sequence). Written as DNA, the CDR3 is TGTGCCTGGGAGCGGGAGGGTTCAGATACGCAGTATTTT. This gives the protein CAWEREGSDTQYF.

This chain connects TRBV7-8 to TRBJ1-2; 8 bases fit TRBD1. CDR3 length equals 14 residues. Germline CDR1 reads SGHVS; CDR2 reads FQNEAQ. With 1 base clipped from V and 8 bases from J, the junction kept 6 bases outside the gene matches. CDR3: CASSLVTGGGGYTF. CDR3 coding DNA: TGTGCCAGCAGCTTAGTTACAGGGGGAGGGGGCTACACCTTC.

This chain connects TRBV7-3 to TRBJ2-1; 7 bases match TRBD1. The V gene end was trimmed by 0 bases and the J gene end by 6 bases; junction bases not matched to a gene: 5. CDR3 length equals 15 residues. The V gene's germline CDR1 is SGHTA and CDR2 FQGTGA. The CDR3 here is CASSLTRDSANEQFF. The CDR3 DNA reads TGTGCCAGCAGCTTAACTAGGGACAGTGCCAATGAGCAGTTCTTC.

This clone was found once. This chain connects TRBV5-6 to TRBJ2-7, with D perhaps matching TRBD2 (6 bases). This CDR3 spans 15 amino acids. Per germline, CDR1 SGHDT and CDR2 YYEEEE. Trimming removed 0 bases at V and 4 bases at J, with 14 bases between. CDR3: CASSLAGSGWYEQYF. The CDR3 nucleotides read TGTGCCAGCAGCTTGGCCGGGAGTGGTTGGTACGAGCAGTACTTC.

This clone came up a few times. The V gene is TRBV7-7, the J gene TRBJ2-2; 11 bases line up with TRBD2. Unmatched junction bases numbered 1, after V lost 1 base and J lost 3 bases. The CDR3 has 16 residues. CDR1 and CDR2 from the germline V gene are SSHAT and FNYEAQ (reference sequence). The CDR3 coding sequence is TGTGCCAGCAGCTTAGGACTAGCGGGATACACCGGGGAGCTGTTTTTT. Protein sequence: CASSLGLAGYTGELFF.

This chain connects TRBV5-1 to TRBJ2-1, with D perhaps being TRBD1 or TRBD2 (6 bases each). The germline V and J ends were trimmed by 0 bases and 6 bases, with 7 bases remaining between them. This CDR3 contains 13 residues. Germline V lookup: CDR1 SGHRS, CDR2 YFSETQ. The CDR3 bases are TGCGCCAGCAGCTTGGAGGGGGGCAATGAGCAGTTCTTC. Encoded protein: CASSLEGGNEQFF.

The genes are TRBV7-6 and TRBJ2-2; 11 bases align to TRBD2. V dropped 5 bases and J dropped 7; count of bases not matched to a gene: 6. This CDR3 has 15 residues. Germline V gene lookup returns CDR1 SGHVS and CDR2 FNYEAQ. The chain's CDR3 is CASSILAGEIGELFF. Written as DNA, the CDR3 is TGTGCCAGCAGCATACTAGCGGGAGAGATCGGGGAGCTGTTTTTT.

The genes are TRBV11-2 and TRBJ2-5, with D perhaps assigned TRBD1 or TRBD2 (5 bases each). Germline loops: CDR1 SGHAT, CDR2 FQNNGV. This CDR3 is built from 13 residues. With 1 base removed from V and 5 bases from J, the gap between germline ends came to 8 bases. CDR3 bases: TGTGCCAGCAGCTTAGGGTGGGGGGAGACCCAGTACTTC. Its translation: CASSLGWGETQYF.

The chain links TRBV27 to TRBJ2-2, with D possibly TRBD2 on 5 matching bases. With 3 bases removed from V and 7 bases from J, the gap between germline ends came to 15 bases. This CDR3 is built from 15 residues. Germline V gene lookup returns CDR1 MNHEY and CDR2 SMNVEV (reference sequence). This CDR3 is CASSLMGGPVGELFF. For the CDR3, the DNA is TGTGCCAGCAGTTTGATGGGCGGGCCAGTCGGGGAGCTGTTTTTT.

The chain has TRBV6-5 and TRBJ2-1, with 9 bases aligning to TRBD1. There are 15 residues in the CDR3. Germline loops: CDR1 MNHEY, CDR2 SVGAGI. With V trimmed by 5 bases and J by 7 bases, 9 bases remained unmatched. The CDR3 region is CASSQQGAGKNEQFF. CDR3 in DNA: TGTGCCAGCAGTCAACAGGGGGCTGGAAAGAATGAGCAGTTCTTC.

V usage is TRBV2 and J usage is TRBJ2-3, with D tentatively TRBD2 (6 bases). Trimming shortened V by 9 bases and J by 4 bases, and 14 bases separated the two germline ends. The CDR3 is made up of 13 amino acids. CDR1 is SNHLY, CDR2 FYNNEI, per germline. Here the CDR3 reads CARKGRGADTQYF. In nucleotides, the CDR3 is TGTGCCAGAAAAGGGCGGGGCGCAGATACGCAGTATTTT. The variable domain in full, completed from reference TRBV2 and TRBJ2-3, reads EPEVTQTPSHQVTQMGQEVILRCVPISNHLYFYWYRQILGQKVEFLVSFYNNEISEKSEIFDDQFSVERPDGSNFTLKIRSTKLEDSAMYFCARKGRGADTQYFGPGTRLTVL.

The chain recombines TRBV10-3 with TRBJ2-7, with 7 nucleotides matching TRBD1. This CDR3 is 16 amino acids long. Trimming removed 2 bases from V and 5 bases from J; junction bases left unmatched: 12. Germline lookup yields CDR1 ENHRY and CDR2 SYGVKD. In DNA, the CDR3 is TGTGCCATCAGTGAGGGACAGGCCAGGGACGTGGACGAGCAGTACTTC. Its protein is CAISEGQARDVDEQYF.

The count of this clone is one. The chain combines TRBV5-6 with TRBJ1-5; no firm D call. The CDR3 extends over 14 amino acids. V was pared by 2 bases and J by 4 bases, with 10 bases between. Germline assignment: CDR1 SGHDT and CDR2 YYEEEE. CDR3 sequence reads: CASSFGQLNQPQHF. Written as DNA, the CDR3 is TGTGCCAGCAGCTTCGGGCAGTTGAATCAGCCCCAGCATTTT.